Below, one T cell receptor beta chain is given with its context. Its antigen is not known. This record belongs to a study of high-grade serous ovarian cancer treatment subgroups. Across the study: Mean per sample: about 15,000 reads, several thousand unique TCR beta rearrangements. Whole-study findings and limits: TCR clonal relatedness correlated positively with neoantigen level.

Tumor tissue was taken before any definitive surgery or chemotherapy was given. Germline V gives CDR1 MNHEY, CDR2 SVGAGI. V shed 0 bases and J 5 bases; nucleotides not matched to a gene: 7. The CDR3 length is 15 residues. The table came from immunoSEQ multiplex PCR; TCRdb's copy has only in-frame clones and leaves some out. The sample yields roughly 3,100 clones, roughly 85% seen once. The sequence was collected from a human donor with high-grade serous ovarian cancer. The material sequenced was tumor tissue. V usage is TRBV6-5 and J usage is TRBJ2-7; 7 nucleotides line up with TRBD2. The CDR3 DNA is TGTGCCAGCAGTTACTCGAGGACTAGGCACAACGAGCAGTACTTC. It translates to CASSYSRTRHNEQYF.